A selection of T cell receptor beta chains follows, all from one sample in a study of blood T cell repertoires in COVID-19. Libraries were prepared by immunoSEQ multiplex PCR; TCRdb keeps only in-frame clonotypes and omits some of them. In the table there are roughly 170,000 clones, roughly 86% of which are singletons. Sequences were obtained from peripheral blood. Receptors originate from a man in his forties who had recovered from COVID-19. Each CDR3 is given with its conserved first and last residue.

>TRBJ2-7|TRBV14
CASSHGGVGSYEQYF
>TRBJ1-5|TRBV7-9
CASSLSGHQPQHF
>TRBJ1-1|TRBV28
CASSLGTGNTEAFF
>TRBJ2-7|TRBV6-6
CASSYQLGYEQYF
>TRBJ1-6|TRBV11-2
CASSLRGSDNSPLHF
>TRBJ2-1|TRBV18
CASSPAGTGDDEQFF
>TRBJ2-1|TRBV18
CASSPPSGTSGANEQFF
>TRBJ2-1|TRBV7-9
CASSPIPSSGSRNEQFF
>TRBJ2-7|TRBV6-6
CASREPGTAYEQYF
>TRBJ1-2|TRBV5-4
CASSFRDRTNYGYTF
>TRBJ2-5|TRBV9
CASSVKTSGGAQYF
>TRBJ2-7|TRBV13
CASSAGTPSEQYF
>TRBJ1-5|TRBV7-3
CASSTRTGGSNQPQHF
>TRBJ1-2|TRBV19
CASSARGQVGGYTF
>TRBJ2-3|TRBV5-4
CASSYGLANTDTQYF
>TRBJ2-3|TRBV27
CASSSTPRTGDSTDTQYF
>TRBJ2-3|TRBV6-2/TRBV6-3
CASSTPGTSGGHTDTQYF
>TRBJ1-6|TRBV18
CASSTGTGVSPLHF
>TRBJ1-2|TRBV27
CASSPRDLYGYTF
>TRBJ1-2|TRBV12-5
CASGLVPPSTGGYTF
>TRBJ2-1|TRBV2
CASGGQGSNEQFF
>TRBJ1-6|TRBV30
CAWSEGGGGSPLHF
>TRBJ2-7|TRBV27
CASSGGLGEQYF
>TRBJ1-2|TRBV7-9
CASSLPDNYGYTF
>TRBJ2-7|TRBV4-3
CASSQDRVYEQYF
>TRBJ2-2|TRBV16
CASSEWLNTGELFF
>TRBJ2-7|TRBV11-2
CASSNHRGNEQYF
>TRBJ2-1|TRBV6-5
CASSPQGNEQFF
>TRBJ1-6|TRBV30
CAWTAWDRGYNSPLHF
>TRBJ2-7|TRBV28
CASSPGTGVEQYF
>TRBJ1-2|TRBV5-6
CASSFTQTGGNGYTF
>TRBJ2-1|TRBV12-3/TRBV12-4
CASSLLSEQFF
>TRBJ1-6|TRBV10-3
CAISTGTGGWALHF
>TRBJ1-6|TRBV2
CASTKQGNNSPLHF
>TRBJ2-5|TRBV6-5
CASSLEETQYF